The T cell receptor (beta chain) described here comes from a study of blood T cell repertoires in COVID-19. The overall study: Samples came from the United States, Italy and Spain, spanning acute and convalescent COVID-19. The cDNA or gDNA used as material had been derived from T cells, B-cell-depleted T cells, or PBMCs.

Germline CDR1 MDHEN, CDR2 SYDVKM. J gave up 4 bases and V 3 bases, and 7 bases lay outside the gene matches. The CDR3 consists of 15 residues. Everyone who took part was roughly 18 to 100 years old, and they came from about 25 US areas. A COVID-19 case had been met by exposed participants during the 2 weeks before study entry. Using immunoSEQ multiplex PCR, the repertoire was profiled, and TCRdb retains in-frame clones only, with some absent. The repertoire includes 140,000 or so clones, under 85% of them detected once, and 1.6% sits in the top ten. This clone was detected a few times. V gene TRBV28 combines with J gene TRBJ2-7, with 9 nucleotides matching TRBD1. The clonotype comes from a woman between 18 and 29 years old who had been exposed to COVID-19. The sequenced sample consisted of PBMCs or T cells enriched from blood (not recorded which). The CDR3 bases are TGTGCCAGCAGTTTCTCCACAGGGGGCGCGTACGAGCAGTACTTC. Protein: CASSFSTGGAYEQYF.